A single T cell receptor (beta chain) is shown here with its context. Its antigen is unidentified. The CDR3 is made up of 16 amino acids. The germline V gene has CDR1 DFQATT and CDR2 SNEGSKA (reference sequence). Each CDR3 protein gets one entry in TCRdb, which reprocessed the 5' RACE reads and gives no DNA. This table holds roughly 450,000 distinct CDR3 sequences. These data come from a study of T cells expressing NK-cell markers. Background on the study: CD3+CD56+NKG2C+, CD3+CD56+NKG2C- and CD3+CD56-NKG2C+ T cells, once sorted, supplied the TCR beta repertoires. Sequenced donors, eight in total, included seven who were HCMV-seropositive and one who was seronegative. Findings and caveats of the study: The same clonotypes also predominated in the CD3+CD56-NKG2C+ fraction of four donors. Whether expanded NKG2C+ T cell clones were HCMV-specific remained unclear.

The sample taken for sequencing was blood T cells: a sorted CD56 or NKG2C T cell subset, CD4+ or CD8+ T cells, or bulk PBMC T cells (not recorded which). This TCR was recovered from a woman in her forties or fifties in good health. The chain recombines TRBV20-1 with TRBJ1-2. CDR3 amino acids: CSARDRKEEINYGYTF.